Detailed here is one TCR beta chain. The data originate from a study of regulatory T cells in long-lasting Graves disease. Construction of the TCR beta libraries employed iRepertoire HTBI primers in conjunction with Arm-PCR of CDR3 regions. MiXCR, run by TCRdb on the multiplex PCR reads, gives a single entry per CDR3 protein. The profile shows hundreds of thousands of distinct CDR3 sequences, approximately 23% of them singletons. Time point defined: persistent/refractory GD, antithyroid drugs over 5 years with positive TRAb. RNA isolated from PBMCs was used to make the TCR library. This TCR came from a female donor with Graves disease. This specimen was peripheral blood mononuclear cells (PBMCs), taken when the disease was refractory, from a patient treated with antithyroid drugs.

CDR3 bases: TGCAGTGCTAGAGCTCTGGGTAGCGGGGACCAAGAGACCCAGTACTTC. Amino acids: CSARALGSGDQETQYF. V gene TRBV20-1 combines with J gene TRBJ2-5, with TRBD2 matching 8 bases. Germline V lookup: CDR1 DFQATT, CDR2 SNEGSKA (reference sequence). The V gene end was trimmed by 1 base and the J gene end by 0 bases; junction bases not matched to a gene: 7. There are 16 residues in the CDR3.